Reported below is one TCR beta chain. Its target is unknown. This sample is drawn from a study of blood T cells in healthy people across ages. Study in general: Every two T cells gave about one barcoded beta molecule via template switching. Study observations and caveats: Age showed a roughly linear inverse relationship with TCR beta diversity per million T cells.

Primed by a sample-barcoded 5' primer and a J-beta primer mix, a second PCR proceeded for 7 to 11 cycles. TCRdb recomputed calls from the 5' RACE reads with MiXCR, one row per CDR3 protein. The sample shows 1.5 million to 2 million distinct CDR3 sequences, approximately 50% of them seen only once. CDR3 length: 15 amino acids. V and J are TRBV12-3 or TRBV12-4 and TRBJ2-5; D may correspond to TRBD1 or TRBD2 (5 bases each). The DNA matches TRBJ2-7 better at its end, which makes the J call doubtful. This TCR was recovered from a woman between 35 and 50 years old in good health. The sequenced sample consisted of blood. The CDR3 sequence: CASSVPGPTSYEQYF. For the CDR3, the DNA is TGTGCCAGCAGCGTACCGGGACCGACTTCCTACGAGCAGTACTTC.